The source of this T cell receptor (beta chain) is a study of cytomegalovirus exposure and HLA in healthy donors. A multiplex PCR was run with 60 Vbeta primers and 13 Jbeta primers. Some clones are missing from TCRdb's copy, which holds only in-frame ones; the method was immunoSEQ multiplex PCR. Of more than 95,000 clones listed, roughly three fifths are singletons. This clone has a handful of counts. Germline CDR1 and CDR2: SGHTA and FQGTGA. This CDR3 has 15 amino acids. V lost 0 bases and J 5 bases, leaving 10 bases between the germline ends. This chain joins TRBV7-3 and TRBJ2-2; D perhaps matches TRBD1 (5 bases). The sequenced material came from PBMCs. The receptor was isolated from a woman aged 40 to 55 in good health and CMV-seropositive. The CDR3 spells CASSLTGRATGELFF. The CDR3 DNA reads TGTGCCAGCAGCTTAACGGGCAGGGCTACCGGGGAGCTGTTTTTT. Full variable domain (outside the CDR3, taken from reference TRBV7-3 and TRBJ2-2): GAGVSQTPSNKVTEKGKYVELRCDPISGHTALYWYRQSLGQGPEFLIYFQGTGAADDSGLPNDRFFAVRPEGSVSTLKIQRTERGDSAVYLCASSLTGRATGELFFGEGSRLTVL.